The 25 T cell receptor beta chains in this list originate from one sample, sequenced in a study of cytomegalovirus exposure and HLA in healthy donors. The PCR employed 60 Vbeta primers together with 13 Jbeta primers. Profiled with immunoSEQ multiplex PCR; TCRdb holds only in-frame clones, not every one. The repertoire holds approximately 220,000 clones, with approximately 83% as singletons. Sample: PBMCs. Every receptor here comes from a boy aged 2-9 years in good health and CMV-seronegative.

The CDR3 DNA reads as TGCAGCGTTGAAGTACGGGGAGGAGGCGGAAACACCATATATTTT. It is translated as CSVEVRGGGGNTIYF. V is TRBV29-1 and J is TRBJ1-3; D is unresolved. The germline gives CDR1 SQVTM, CDR2 ANQGSEA. With 1 base removed from V and 4 bases from J, the gap between germline ends came to 14 bases. The CDR3 is 15 residues long.

The chain has TRBV4-1 and TRBJ2-3, with D tentatively TRBD2 (5 bases). The CDR3 contains 16 residues. Trimming stripped 0 bases from V and 1 base from J, with 11 bases between. Germline V gives CDR1 MGHRA, CDR2 YSYEKL. CDR3 amino acids: CASSQEGRSGTDTQYF. The CDR3 nucleotides are TGCGCCAGCAGCCAAGAAGGGAGAAGCGGCACAGATACGCAGTATTTT.

This sequence joins TRBV6-5 and TRBJ2-6, with D hard to call. CDR3 length: 14 amino acids. V dropped 5 bases and J dropped 1 base, with 6 bases sitting between them. Germline loops: CDR1 MNHEY, CDR2 SVGAGI. CDR3 sequence (DNA): TGTGCCAGCAGTGTCATGTCTGGGGCCAACGTCCTGACTTTC. It codes for CASSVMSGANVLTF.

This clone was picked up one time. The chain uses TRBV9 and TRBJ1-1; D is possibly TRBD1 (6 bases). The CDR3 runs to 19 residues. Trimming cost V 4 bases and J 3 bases, with 28 bases left between them. The V gene's germline CDR1 is SGDLS and CDR2 YYNGEE. In DNA, the CDR3 is TGTGCCAGCAGCTCGTGGGCCGCAACAGGGTGGGGGCCCCACACTGAAGCTTTCTTT. Translating gives CASSSWAATGWGPHTEAFF.

The CDR3 sequence is CANRDSSYNSPLHF. The CDR3 nucleotides are TGTGCCAACCGGGACAGCTCCTATAATTCACCCCTCCACTTT. The chain combines TRBV6-4 with TRBJ1-6, with TRBD1 matching 7 bases. The ends lost 10 bases at V and 0 bases at J; junction bases unmatched: 3. Germline V gives CDR1 MRHNA, CDR2 SNTAGT. The CDR3 length is 14 residues.

The chain couples TRBV27 to TRBJ2-5; 12 bases line up with TRBD2. Germline V gene sequence: CDR1 MNHEY, CDR2 SMNVEV (reference sequence). The CDR3 spans 18 residues. The V gene end was trimmed by 6 bases and the J gene end by 9 bases; junction bases not matched to a gene: 20. The CDR3 is CASSLRGLAGGPKLAQYF. CDR3 sequence (DNA): TGTGCCAGCAGCCTAAGGGGGCTAGCGGGAGGGCCTAAGTTGGCCCAGTACTTC.

The chain combines TRBV7-6 with TRBJ2-7, with a tentative D call TRBD2 (6 bases). Germline loops: CDR1 SGHVS, CDR2 FNYEAQ. This CDR3 is 14 amino acids long. V lost 8 bases and J lost 4, with 18 bases in between. The CDR3 sequence: CASSPGGNPYEQYF. DNA for the CDR3: TGTGCCAGCTCCCCTGGGGGGAACCCTTACGAGCAGTACTTC.

This rearrangement joins TRBV21-1 to TRBJ2-3; the listed D gene, TRBD2, was not tested against the DNA. TRBV21-1 is a known pseudogene. The CDR3 runs to 19 residues. In DNA form, the CDR3 reads TGTGCCAGCAGCACCCCCCCGACTAGCGGGGTTCGAAGCACAGATACGCAGTATTTT. Protein: CASSTPPTSGVRSTDTQYF.

The chain couples TRBV4-1 to TRBJ1-1; 7 bases map to TRBD1. The CDR3 is 16 residues long. CDR1 and CDR2 (germline): MGHRA, YSYEKL. After removal of 0 bases from V and 5 bases from J, the junction contained 9 bases not matched to a gene. CDR3 nucleotide sequence: TGCGCCAGCAGCCAAGACGTCCGGACAGGTGGAACTGAAGCTTTCTTT. It codes for CASSQDVRTGGTEAFF.

In this sample, this clone turned up once. The V call is TRBV18, the J call TRBJ1-5; D gene uncertain. Looked up from germline, CDR1 is KGHSH and CDR2 is LQKENI. The CDR3 loop spans 15 amino acids. Trimming stripped 5 bases from V and 7 bases from J, with 18 bases between. The CDR3 is CASSVLGLKVQPQHF. The CDR3 bases are TGTGCCAGCTCAGTTTTGGGCCTGAAGGTCCAGCCCCAGCATTTT. Together with reference TRBV18 and TRBJ1-5, the CDR3 gives the full variable domain: NAGVMQNPRHLVRRRGQEARLRCSPMKGHSHVYWYRQLPEEGLKFMVYLQKENIIDESGMPKERFSAEFPKEGPSILRIQQVVRGDSAAYFCASSVLGLKVQPQHFGDGTRLSIL.

This sequence joins TRBV11-1 and TRBJ2-5, with 8 bases fitting TRBD2. The V and J ends lost 3 bases and 0 bases, in that order; junction bases with no gene match: 6. CDR3 length equals 16 residues. Germline lookup yields CDR1 SGHAT and CDR2 FQDESV (reference sequence). The CDR3 DNA reads as TGTGCCAGCAGCTTCCTGGGCGGGGGGTACCAAGAGACCCAGTACTTC. Amino acids: CASSFLGGGYQETQYF.

This clone appeared once. As DNA, the CDR3 is TGTGCCAGCAGCGAATACTACCGGACAAATACTGAAGCTTTCTTT. It yields the protein CASSEYYRTNTEAFF. The gene calls are TRBV7-8 and TRBJ1-1, with TRBD1 as a possible D gene (5 bases). V was cut by 5 bases and J by 5 bases, with 18 bases left in between. The CDR3 is 15 amino acids. The germline CDR1 and CDR2 sequences are SGHVS and FQNEAQ.

This clone has a handful of counts. The chain has TRBV30 and TRBJ1-1, with a tentative D call TRBD1 (5 bases). Trimming stripped 0 bases from V and 5 bases from J, with 13 bases between. This CDR3 has 14 residues. CDR1 and CDR2 (germline): GTSNPN, SVGIG (reference sequence). In nucleotides, the CDR3 is TGTGCCTGGAGTGTATGGGGGGGAACTACTGAAGCTTTCTTT. Amino acid sequence: CAWSVWGGTTEAFF.

The rearrangement uses TRBV19 and TRBJ1-1; 8 bases match TRBD1. The CDR3 is 14 amino acids. Trimming took 5 bases from V and 4 from J; bases not matched to a gene: 6. Germline V gene lookup returns CDR1 LNHDA and CDR2 SQIVND (reference sequence). The CDR3 loop reads CASSFGQGGTEAFF. Here the CDR3 DNA reads TGTGCCAGTAGTTTTGGACAGGGCGGCACTGAAGCTTTCTTT.

The rearrangement joins TRBV6-1 to TRBJ1-3; 11 bases map to TRBD1. Per the germline V gene, CDR1 is MNHNS and CDR2 is SASEGT. CDR3 length: 16 amino acids. V lost 3 bases to trimming and J lost 2 bases; unmatched junction nucleotides: 3. The DNA for the CDR3 is TGTGCCAGCAGTGAGCCGGGACAGGGGGCTGGAAACACCATATATTTT. Amino acids: CASSEPGQGAGNTIYF.

The chain employs TRBV19 and TRBJ1-6; 7 bases fit TRBD1. Germline-derived CDR1 and CDR2 are LNHDA and SQIVND (reference sequence). The junction had 4 bases not matched to a gene; V was cut back by 1 base and J by 10 bases. The CDR3 sequence is 14 residues long. The CDR3 loop is CASSIGQGDSPLHF. DNA of the CDR3: TGTGCCAGTAGTATAGGACAGGGTGACTCACCCCTCCACTTT.

The V call is TRBV25-1, the J call TRBJ2-6, with D possibly matching TRBD1 (6 bases). This CDR3 spans 16 amino acids. Germline CDR1 and CDR2: MGHDK and SYGVNS. V lost 8 bases and J 0 bases, leaving 14 bases between the germline ends. The CDR3 DNA reads as TGTGCCAGCTCTCGGACAGCGAGCTCTGGGGCCAACGTCCTGACTTTC. This sequence encodes CASSRTASSGANVLTF.

The V gene is TRBV19, the J gene TRBJ2-1; 9 positions agree with TRBD2. In germline, CDR1 is LNHDA, CDR2 SQIVND (reference sequence). The J segment lost 4 bases and the V segment lost 3 bases, leaving 7 bases of the junction unmatched. The CDR3 runs 16 residues. The CDR3, as DNA: TGTGCCAGTAGTATGGGCGGGAGGGCCCTTTACAATGAGCAGTTCTTC. This translates into CASSMGGRALYNEQFF.

This clone has only a few counts. CDR3 DNA sequence: TGTGCCAGCAGTGATCTGCCTAGCGGGGGCGAGCAGTACTTC. Translating gives CASSDLPSGGEQYF. The chain has TRBV6-1 and TRBJ2-7, with 10 positions matching TRBD2. Germline CDR1 and CDR2: MNHNS and SASEGT. V shed 3 bases, J shed 6 bases, and the junction held 5 bases outside the gene matches. This CDR3 is 14 amino acids long.

V gene TRBV6-6 combines with J gene TRBJ1-3; D remains unclear. In germline, CDR1 is MNHNY, CDR2 SVGAGI (reference sequence). The CDR3 totals 15 residues. V was clipped by 7 bases and J by 3 bases, with 16 bases between them. This CDR3 is CASILSAGSGNTIYF. Here the CDR3 DNA reads TGTGCCAGCATTCTTAGCGCCGGTAGTGGAAACACCATATATTTT.

The chain has TRBV11-2 and TRBJ2-3, with 13 bases matching TRBD2. Germline loops: CDR1 SGHAT, CDR2 FQNNGV. The length of the CDR3 is 14 residues. V lost 7 bases and J lost 10; bases outside the gene matches: 8. CDR3 in amino acids: CASTSGTSGEAQYF. The CDR3 region has the DNA TGTGCCAGCACCTCCGGGACTAGCGGGGAGGCGCAGTATTTT. Supplemented by reference TRBV11-2 and TRBJ2-3, the full variable domain reads EAGVAQSPRYKIIEKRQSVAFWCNPISGHATLYWYQQILGQGPKLLIQFQNNGVVDDSQLPKDRFSAERLKGVDSTLKIQPAKLEDSAVYLCASTSGTSGEAQYFGPGTRLTVL.

CDR3 coding DNA: TGCGCCAGCAGCCAAGGGGGCAGGCCCTACGAGCAGTACTTC. This translates into CASSQGGRPYEQYF. J is TRBJ2-7 and V is TRBV4-1; D is perhaps TRBD1 (5 bases). CDR1 and CDR2 (germline): MGHRA, YSYEKL. This CDR3 is 14 amino acids long. V lost 1 base, J lost 2 bases, and 9 bases lay in between.

The chain carries TRBV13 and TRBJ2-7; a weak D match, TRBD1 (6 bases). Trimming took 5 bases from V and 7 from J, leaving 9 bases between them. CDR1 is PRHDT and CDR2 is FYEKMQ in the germline V gene (reference sequence). The CDR3 has 11 residues. CDR3 nucleotide sequence: TGTGCCAGCAGCGGACAGCAAGAGCAGTACTTC. It codes for CASSGQQEQYF.

CDR3: CASHIDSRDSEAFF. CDR3 bases: TGTGCCAGTCACATAGACTCCCGGGACAGTGAAGCTTTCTTT. The chain is built from TRBV19 and TRBJ1-1, with 7 bases identical to TRBD1. V lost 8 bases, J lost 7 bases, and 13 bases stayed unmatched. The germline V gene has CDR1 LNHDA and CDR2 SQIVND (reference sequence). The CDR3 covers 14 residues. Variable domain in full (rest from reference TRBV19 and TRBJ1-1): DGGITQSPKYLFRKEGQNVTLSCEQNLNHDAMYWYRQDPGQGLRLIYYSQIVNDFQKGDIAEGYSVSREKKESFPLTVTSAQKNPTAFYLCASHIDSRDSEAFFGQGTRLTVV.

This clone occurred a few times. The chain carries TRBV5-1 and TRBJ1-3, with TRBD1 matching 10 bases. The CDR3 extends over 15 amino acids. In germline, CDR1 is SGHRS, CDR2 YFSETQ. Trimming removed 3 bases from V and 3 bases from J; junction bases left unmatched: 3. The CDR3 is CASSSGTGVGNTIYF. The CDR3 region has the DNA TGCGCCAGCAGCTCGGGGACAGGGGTTGGAAACACCATATATTTT.